This T cell receptor (beta chain) was recorded in a study of early T cells in non-severe SARS-CoV-2 infection. Study-wide context: Chains stayed unpaired after sequencing of bulk RNA from unsorted whole blood.

This clonotype was seen at least ten times. Germline assignment: CDR1 SGHVS and CDR2 FQNEAQ. With 5 bases removed from V and 0 bases from J, the gap between germline ends came to 7 bases. The CDR3 consists of 13 residues. Individual cDNA molecules were tagged with unique molecular identifiers. TCRdb reanalysed the 5' RACE reads using MiXCR and keeps one entry per CDR3 protein. The table has approximately 31,000 distinct CDR3 sequences, approximately 5.2% seen once. The chain joins TRBV7-8 to TRBJ1-1; D remains unclear. The sequence derives from an adult who was a healthcare worker with PCR-confirmed SARS-CoV-2 infection or an uninfected control (not recorded which). The sequencing input was whole blood. The CDR3 is CASSPPLNTEAFF. DNA for the CDR3: TGTGCCAGCAGCCCCCCTCTGAACACTGAAGCTTTCTTT.